What follows are 21 T cell receptor beta chains derived from one specimen sequenced in a study of Ad26.COV2.S vaccination and SARS-CoV-2 variants. Data came from immunoSEQ multiplex PCR; TCRdb stores just in-frame clones and leaves some out. The sample shows some 350,000 clones, about 91% of them seen only once. Source: peripheral blood, taken after recovery from COVID-19. The origin of the receptors is a human donor who had recovered from COVID-19.

The chain has TRBV19 and TRBJ2-3; TRBD1 is a possible D gene (5 bases). The V end lost 5 bases, the J end lost 5 bases, and 11 bases lay between the germline ends. Germline V gives CDR1 LNHDA, CDR2 SQIVND (reference sequence). This CDR3 is 13 amino acids long. This chain's CDR3 is CASSVMQGDTQYF. CDR3 bases: TGTGCCAGTAGTGTAATGCAGGGAGATACGCAGTATTTT.

The rearrangement links TRBV28 to TRBJ2-7; no reliable D call. CDR3 length: 13 residues. Looked up from germline, CDR1 is MDHEN and CDR2 is SYDVKM. Trimming took 8 bases from V and 4 from J, leaving 15 bases between them. This CDR3 reads CASAAQQTYEQYF. DNA for the CDR3: TGTGCCAGCGCCGCGCAGCAAACTTACGAGCAGTACTTC. Complete variable domain (other parts from reference TRBV28 and TRBJ2-7): DVKVTQSSRYLVKRTGEKVFLECVQDMDHENMFWYRQDPGLGLRLIYFSYDVKMKEKGDIPEGYSVSREKKERFSLILESASTNQTSMYLCASAAQQTYEQYFGPGTRLTVT.

About this clone: The same CDR3 is also encoded by other DNA sequences in this sample. The chain uses TRBV6-5 and TRBJ2-3; D is possibly TRBD1 (5 bases). The V gene lost 0 bases and the J gene lost 1 base, with 5 bases spanning the gap. In germline, CDR1 is MNHEY, CDR2 SVGAGI. CDR3 length equals 14 residues. The DNA of the CDR3 is TGTGCCAGCAGTTACTCAGGGGGCACAGATACGCAGTATTTT. This gives the protein CASSYSGGTDTQYF.

The rearrangement links TRBV19 to TRBJ1-4; D gene uncertain. V was cut by 6 bases and J by 0 bases, with 17 bases left in between. Germline lookup yields CDR1 LNHDA and CDR2 SQIVND (reference sequence). The length of the CDR3 is 17 residues. As DNA, the CDR3 is TGTGCCAGTAGCAGCTGGAGTCTCCCGGCAACTAATGAAAAACTGTTTTTT. It is translated as CASSSWSLPATNEKLFF.

The chain joins TRBV6-5 to TRBJ1-2; D gene uncertain. Germline V gene sequence: CDR1 MNHEY, CDR2 SVGAGI. This CDR3 spans 14 amino acids. The V and J ends lost 4 bases and 7 bases respectively, with 16 bases between them. The CDR3 here is CASSSDLGRAGYTF. The CDR3 region has the DNA TGTGCCAGCAGTTCCGACTTGGGGAGGGCTGGCTACACCTTC.

V usage is TRBV6-6 and J usage is TRBJ2-2, with D tentatively TRBD2 (5 bases). CDR1 and CDR2 from the germline V gene are MNHNY and SVGAGI (reference sequence). This CDR3 spans 16 amino acids. Deletions cut 5 bases from V and 6 bases from J, with 19 bases between. This chain's CDR3 is CASSRSGGFGAGELFF. In nucleotides, the CDR3 is TGTGCCAGCAGTCGATCAGGAGGTTTTGGAGCCGGGGAGCTGTTTTTT.

The genes are TRBV6-5 and TRBJ2-3; either TRBD1 or TRBD2 may supply D (5 bases each). Per germline, CDR1 MNHEY and CDR2 SVGAGI. The V end lost 7 bases, the J end lost 6 bases, and 17 bases lay between the germline ends. The CDR3 sequence is 14 residues long. The CDR3 region is CASTTGAEGDTQYF. CDR3 DNA sequence: TGTGCCAGCACTACAGGCGCCGAGGGGGATACGCAGTATTTT.

The chain uses TRBV11-2 and TRBJ2-2; 10 positions match TRBD2. Germline trimming cut 2 bases from V and 8 bases from J; bases unmatched to any gene: 5. The CDR3 contains 15 residues. Germline V gene sequence: CDR1 SGHAT, CDR2 FQNNGV. CDR3 residues: CASSLLAGAAGELFF. The DNA for the CDR3 is TGTGCCAGCAGCTTACTAGCGGGGGCAGCGGGGGAGCTGTTTTTT.

The chain joins TRBV11-2 to TRBJ2-1; possibly TRBD1 or TRBD2 for D (5 bases each). The germline V and J ends were trimmed by 5 bases and 4 bases, with 27 bases remaining between them. The CDR3 totals 19 residues. From germline, CDR1 is SGHAT and CDR2 FQNNGV. CDR3 bases: TGTGCCAGCAGCCGACACACCCCCGGGACCGGGAACTTTTACAATGAGCAGTTCTTC. Protein sequence: CASSRHTPGTGNFYNEQFF.

The chain combines TRBV5-1 with TRBJ2-3; D unclear. The CDR3 spans 14 residues. CDR1 and CDR2 from the germline V gene are SGHRS and YFSETQ. Trimming took 6 bases from V and 1 from J, leaving 12 bases between them. The CDR3 protein is CASTRDGGTDTQYF. The CDR3 coding sequence is TGCGCCAGCACTAGGGATGGGGGCACAGATACGCAGTATTTT.

This sequence joins TRBV4-1 and TRBJ2-5; 8 positions agree with TRBD1. Germline CDR1 reads MGHRA; CDR2 reads YSYEKL. This CDR3 is 16 amino acids long. Trimming at V came to 1 base and at J to 5 bases, leaving 9 bases not matched to a gene. The CDR3 loop reads CASSQGGAGGIETQYF. CDR3 nucleotide sequence: TGCGCCAGCAGCCAAGGGGGGGCAGGGGGCATCGAGACCCAGTACTTC.

This clone was found once. The V call is TRBV6-5, the J call TRBJ1-1, with D tentatively TRBD1 (5 bases). CDR3 size: 15 residues. CDR1 is MNHEY and CDR2 is SVGAGI in the germline V gene. V was shortened by 5 bases and J by 4 bases, with 17 bases between the two germline ends. This CDR3 is CASSRIQGGSTEAFF. The CDR3 DNA is TGTGCCAGCAGTCGAATCCAGGGAGGTAGCACTGAAGCTTTCTTT.

The rearrangement links TRBV9 to TRBJ1-3; the D gene is possibly TRBD1 (6 bases). Per germline, CDR1 SGDLS and CDR2 YYNGEE. The V and J ends lost 2 bases and 4 bases respectively, with 16 bases between them. CDR3 size: 16 residues. The CDR3 reads CASSVSGTTSGNTIYF. CDR3 in DNA: TGTGCCAGCAGCGTCTCCGGGACAACTTCAGGAAACACCATATATTTT. Combining the CDR3 with reference TRBV9 and TRBJ1-3 gives the whole variable domain DSGVTQTPKHLITATGQRVTLRCSPRSGDLSVYWYQQSLDQGLQFLIQYYNGEERAKGNILERFSAQQFPDLHSELNLSSLELGDSALYFCASSVSGTTSGNTIYFGEGSWLTVV.

The CDR3 loop is CASSRQGMNTEAFF. DNA of the CDR3: TGTGCCAGCAGTCGTCAGGGGATGAACACTGAAGCTTTCTTT. This chain links TRBV11-3 with TRBJ1-1; weak D call: TRBD1 (6 bases). The ends were cut back, 6 bases at V and 0 bases at J, with 11 bases in the middle. Germline V lookup: CDR1 SGHNT, CDR2 YENEEA. The CDR3 loop spans 14 amino acids.

Here the CDR3 DNA reads TGTGCCAGTAGTATAGTACAGGACCGAGAGACCCAGTACTTC. Its protein product is CASSIVQDRETQYF. V is TRBV19 and J is TRBJ2-5; tentatively, D is TRBD1 (5 bases). Trimming shortened V by 1 base and J by 4 bases, and 10 bases separated the two germline ends. This CDR3 has 14 amino acids. Germline V CDR1 and CDR2: LNHDA, SQIVND (reference sequence). The whole variable domain, filled in from reference TRBV19 and TRBJ2-5, reads DGGITQSPKYLFRKEGQNVTLSCEQNLNHDAMYWYRQDPGQGLRLIYYSQIVNDFQKGDIAEGYSVSREKKESFPLTVTSAQKNPTAFYLCASSIVQDRETQYFGPGTRLLVL.

This CDR3 is CASSFGGSNEKLFF. CDR3 in DNA: TGTGCCAGCAGCTTTGGCGGGAGTAATGAAAAACTGTTTTTT. This rearrangement joins TRBV7-2 to TRBJ1-4; D remains ambiguous. CDR1 and CDR2 (germline): SGHTA, FQGNSA. The ends were cut back, 3 bases at V and 4 bases at J, with 9 bases in the middle. The CDR3 contains 14 residues.

V gene TRBV6-2 or TRBV6-3 combines with J gene TRBJ1-2; D is possibly TRBD1 (5 bases). The V end was cut by 2 bases, the J end by 6 bases, with 10 bases between. CDR3 length equals 13 residues. The germline CDR1 and CDR2 sequences are MNHEY and SVGEGT. The CDR3 here is CASSYRGGDGYTF. CDR3 sequence (DNA): TGTGCCAGCAGTTACAGGGGAGGCGATGGCTACACCTTC.

The chain combines TRBV6-5 with TRBJ1-1, with unresolved D. Germline CDR1 MNHEY, CDR2 SVGAGI. The CDR3 length is 12 residues. Trimming removed 6 bases from V and 8 bases from J, with 13 bases in between. The CDR3 loop is CASRGPNGEAFF. CDR3 in DNA: TGTGCCAGCAGGGGCCCCAACGGGGAAGCTTTCTTT.

J is TRBJ1-1 and V is TRBV7-9, with D perhaps matching TRBD1 (5 bases). Germline-derived CDR1 and CDR2 are SEHNR and FQNEAQ (reference sequence). This CDR3 spans 13 amino acids. The V and J ends lost 4 bases and 5 bases respectively, with 11 bases between them. DNA for the CDR3: TGTGCCAGCAGCTCCCAGGGTTCGACTGAAGCTTTCTTT. Translated: CASSSQGSTEAFF.

This clone is a singleton in its sample. The V and J genes are TRBV6-6 and TRBJ2-7; 11 bases are shared with TRBD2. This CDR3 has 18 amino acids. With 5 bases clipped from V and 0 bases from J, the junction kept 12 bases outside the gene matches. Germline V gives CDR1 MNHNY, CDR2 SVGAGI (reference sequence). This CDR3 is CASSLTIAGGTRSYEQYF. The CDR3 bases are TGTGCCAGCAGTCTTACGATAGCGGGGGGGACGCGCTCCTACGAGCAGTACTTC.

Here the CDR3 reads CASSYSMALSYEQYF. In DNA form, the CDR3 reads TGTGCCAGCAGTTACTCGATGGCCTTATCCTACGAGCAGTACTTC. The chain combines TRBV6-5 with TRBJ2-7; D ambiguous. CDR3 length equals 15 residues. Germline CDR1 is MNHEY and CDR2 is SVGAGI. With 0 bases removed from V and 1 base from J, the gap between germline ends came to 10 bases.